This T cell receptor (beta chain) was obtained from a study of T cell responses to AZD1222 COVID-19 vaccine. Study context: Samples with a second dose at about 4 or about 12 weeks were pooled together. Study-level points and caveats: With dominance at 160-218 and 743-854, vaccine-associated CD4 TCRs spanned spike. No repertoire was sampled before or during the peak T cell response, only after it.

This clone has a handful of counts. Its cognate antigen is unknown. Here immunoSEQ multiplex PCR was the method, and the copy in TCRdb shows in-frame clones only, minus some. Of some 160,000 clones listed, about 92% are singletons. Deletions cut 6 bases from V and 2 bases from J, with 11 bases between. CDR1 is MNHEY and CDR2 is SVGEGT in the germline V gene. The CDR3 sequence is 13 residues long. The chain couples TRBV6-2 or TRBV6-3 to TRBJ2-7, with D tentatively TRBD1 (6 bases). The specimen was peripheral blood, collected on day 0 of AZD1222 vaccination. This receptor was taken from an adult in good health. CDR3 in amino acids: CASSRDKPYEQYF. In DNA, the CDR3 is TGTGCCAGCAGCCGGGACAAACCCTACGAGCAGTACTTC.